This T cell receptor beta chain was documented in a study of graft-versus-host responses after intestinal transplantation (dated by TCRdb to the early 2020s). With regard to the full study: The transplants that recipients received were multivisceral, liver-intestinal, or isolated intestinal. Every recipient was given anti-thymocyte globulin induction, followed by 2 to 3 years of maintenance tacrolimus and steroids. Rather than being sequenced by the commercial service, samples from a few later patients were sequenced in-house on an Illumina MiSeq and processed with MiXCR. After intestinal transplantation, graft-versus-host and host-versus-graft alloreactive T cell clones in the graft, circulation and bone marrow were tracked using bulk TCR-beta CDR3 sequencing. A cohort of more than 20 intestinal transplant recipients, including one retransplant, was enrolled, and a few patients lacking pretransplant specimens were excluded. A peak of at least 4% donor T cells among recipient peripheral blood mononuclear cells was the definition used for donor T cell macrochimerism. Alloreactive clones were identified by sequencing pre-transplant mixed lymphocyte reaction products and comparing these products with unstimulated pre-transplant donor and recipient T cells.

Broad study findings and their caveats: Peak levels of circulating GvH clones were associated with declines in HvG clones early after transplant. In the allografts of patients with donor T cell macrochimerism, GvH to HvG T cell clonal ratios were high. GvH clones turned up in recipient bone marrow, with some appearing earlier in ileal mucosa or blood, a pattern consistent with an intestinal mucosal origin. The conclusions were limited by the relatively low number and heterogeneity of the intestinal transplant patients.

Receptor libraries were prepared by the immunoSEQ multiplex PCR assay. In most patients, genomic DNA was isolated using the Qiagen DNeasy Blood and Tissue Kit and sent frozen to Adaptive Biotechnologies for TCR sequencing. For most patients, high-throughput TCR-beta CDR3 sequencing of genomic DNA was performed by Adaptive Biotechnologies. The paper's data handling went like this. Adaptive's ImmunoSEQ software supplied the TCR sequencing data for roughly 17 patients, while MiXCR and VDJtools were used to process a few other patients. To correct CD4 versus CD8 sorting errors, any sequence found in both subsets at a frequency ratio below 5:1 was removed. CDR3 nucleotide sequences shared between donor and recipient were removed because their origin could not be assigned. At least 2-fold expansion over unstimulated cells and a minimum CFSE-low frequency of 0.002% (template counts) or 0.001% (read counts) were required for clones to be classified as alloreactive. Clones detected in sequenced pre-transplant spleen, lymph node, or MLR CFSE-low populations of the donor or recipient were defined as mappable. Cumulative frequency of alloreactive clones was calculated as a percentage of all sequences weighted by copy number. In its TCRdb copy, this immuneACCESS table keeps in-frame sequences only and misses some clones. Where compared with another copy, unresolved V genes explain less than half of these, and the others have no known cause. V, J and clone size are taken as reported in that table, and D and trimming were inferred from the DNA itself. The sample table holds around 110,000 clones, of which 90% to 95% were seen once. The top ten hold 0.2% to 0.25% of the sample.

Points on this clone: The antigen it binds to is not known. No much larger clone exists at a distance of one base, and base qualities are not known.

Based on the germline V gene, the CDR1 and CDR2 sequences are SGHTA and FQGNSA. V was cut back by 5 bases and J by 0 bases, leaving a gap of 14 bases between them. From the cysteine through the phenylalanine, the CDR3 covers 16 amino acids. This entry keeps only the CDR3 DNA: 48 bases, framed from base 1. Per the publication, the time point label means: cells obtained before transplantation from donor or recipient. CD3+CD4+ and CD3+CD8+ populations were FACS-sorted from unstimulated pre-transplant donor and recipient cells taken from spleen or lymph nodes. The rearrangement combines TRBV7-2 with TRBJ2-1; the D gene is possibly TRBD2, with 5 bases matching. The source of this sequence is a human donor who was the organ donor for an intestinal transplant. The sequences come from unstimulated CD4+ T cells sorted from spleen or lymph node cells, collected before transplant. The DNA sequence is as follows: TGTGCCAGCAGCCGCGGGCTAAAGAGCTCCTACAATGAGCAGTTCTTC. This sequence encodes CASSRGLKSSYNEQFF. The CDR3 plus the reference TRBV7-2 and TRBJ2-1 genes for the other parts give the full variable domain: GAGVSQSPSNKVTEKGKDVELRCDPISGHTALYWYRQSLGQGLEFLIYFQGNSAPDKSGLPSDRFSAERTGGSVSTLTIQRTQQEDSAVYLCASSRGLKSSYNEQFFGPGTRLTVL.